This TCR beta chain was sequenced during a study of T cell clonality in common variable immunodeficiency. Study findings and constraints: Reportedly, TCR beta sequences from common variable immunodeficiency showed fewer deletions and N-nucleotide insertions. Patient heterogeneity in the CVID cohort limited correlations between repertoire features and clinical complications.

Equal genomic DNA amounts from CVID and control samples were sequenced. The assay was immunoSEQ multiplex PCR, and TCRdb's table has in-frame clones only and misses some. This sample carries tens of thousands of clones, none of them present only once. The CDR3 runs 14 residues. Germline V CDR1 and CDR2: DFQATT, SNEGSKA (reference sequence). J lost 5 bases, V lost 0 bases, and 2 bases had no gene match. This clone was recorded many times. As yet, its antigen is unknown. The CDR3 is cut off 3 residues early in the read; its end comes from the germline J gene. The rearrangement joins TRBV20-1 to TRBJ1-4; 8 bases are shared with TRBD1. This TCR came from a human donor with common variable immunodeficiency. Sequencing used peripheral blood mononuclear cells. CDR3 protein: CSAREQGGNEKLFF. Incomplete CDR3 DNA: TGCAGTGCTAGAGAACAGGGGGGAAATGAAAAA.